These 27 T cell receptor beta chains were sequenced from one sample in a study of blood T cell repertoires in COVID-19. Generated by immunoSEQ multiplex PCR, the TCRdb table keeps only in-frame clones and is missing some. Among roughly 240,000 clones listed, 83% were seen once. Sequenced material: PBMCs or T cells enriched from blood (not recorded which). All receptors derive from a woman in her thirties or forties who had been exposed to COVID-19.

This clone is a singleton in its sample. The chain joins TRBV30 to TRBJ1-1; 8 bases line up with TRBD1. The CDR3 is made up of 13 amino acids. Trimming at V came to 2 bases and at J to 5 bases, leaving 4 bases not matched to a gene. CDR1 and CDR2 (germline): GTSNPN, SVGIG (reference sequence). The CDR3 spells CAWSNTGGTEAFF. The CDR3 bases are TGTGCCTGGAGTAACACAGGGGGGACTGAAGCTTTCTTT.

In its sample, this clone was seen once. The V gene is TRBV5-1, the J gene TRBJ2-2; 9 bases are a match to TRBD1. Trimming took 2 bases from V and 4 from J; bases not matched to a gene: 6. Germline assignment: CDR1 SGHRS and CDR2 YFSETQ. There are 16 residues in the CDR3. The CDR3 is CASSLTGQGATGELFF. The DNA of the CDR3 is TGCGCCAGCAGCTTAACGGGACAGGGTGCCACCGGGGAGCTGTTTTTT. Full variable domain (outside the CDR3, taken from reference TRBV5-1 and TRBJ2-2): KAGVTQTPRYLIKTRGQQVTLSCSPISGHRSVSWYQQTPGQGLQFLFEYFSETQRNKGNFPGRFSGRQFSNSRSEMNVSTLELGDSALYLCASSLTGQGATGELFFGEGSRLTVL.

This clone was recorded once. This chain uses TRBV19 with TRBJ1-1; D might be TRBD1 (6 bases). CDR3 length: 15 amino acids. Germline-derived CDR1 and CDR2 are LNHDA and SQIVND (reference sequence). V lost 3 bases and J 6 bases, leaving 17 bases between the germline ends. The CDR3 DNA is TGTGCCAGTAGTATCAGCCGGGACACCAGATCTGAAGCTTTCTTT. Amino acid sequence: CASSISRDTRSEAFF.

The chain has TRBV19 and TRBJ1-1, with 10 bases matching TRBD1. Germline V gives CDR1 LNHDA, CDR2 SQIVND (reference sequence). Unmatched junction bases numbered 7, after V lost 5 bases and J lost 1 base. CDR3 length: 16 residues. The CDR3 loop is CASSWGTGVRNTEAFF. The CDR3 DNA follows: TGTGCCAGTAGTTGGGGGACAGGGGTGCGGAACACTGAAGCTTTCTTT. Variable domain in full (rest from reference TRBV19 and TRBJ1-1): DGGITQSPKYLFRKEGQNVTLSCEQNLNHDAMYWYRQDPGQGLRLIYYSQIVNDFQKGDIAEGYSVSREKKESFPLTVTSAQKNPTAFYLCASSWGTGVRNTEAFFGQGTRLTVV.

This clone was picked up one time. The chain joins TRBV11-2 to TRBJ1-5; maybe TRBD1 (6 bases). V was shortened by 2 bases and J by 0 bases, with 8 bases between the two germline ends. Germline CDR1 and CDR2: SGHAT and FQNNGV. CDR3 length: 15 amino acids. CDR3 in amino acids: CASSLQGNSNQPQHF. The CDR3 coding sequence is TGTGCCAGCAGCTTACAGGGGAATAGCAATCAGCCCCAGCATTTT.

The V gene is TRBV28, the J gene TRBJ2-1; TRBD1 aligns across 10 bases. The CDR3 runs 15 residues. CDR1 is MDHEN, CDR2 SYDVKM, per germline. With V trimmed by 3 bases and J by 6 bases, 5 bases remained unmatched. The CDR3 is CASSFRDRGLNEQFF. The DNA of the CDR3 is TGTGCCAGCAGTTTCCGGGACAGGGGCCTCAATGAGCAGTTCTTC.

This clone was recorded at least ten times. The CDR3 region is CASARSTHSYNEQFF. DNA of the CDR3: TGTGCCAGCGCTCGGTCTACCCACTCCTACAATGAGCAGTTCTTC. This sequence joins TRBV7-8 and TRBJ2-1; D remains unclear. The CDR3 has 15 amino acids. V dropped 8 bases and J dropped 0 bases, with 14 bases sitting between them. Germline CDR1 reads SGHVS; CDR2 reads FQNEAQ.

This chain links TRBV5-4 with TRBJ2-3; 7 bases match TRBD2. The ends lost 4 bases at V and 1 base at J; junction bases unmatched: 9. This CDR3 has 16 residues. The germline V gene encodes CDR1 SGHNT and CDR2 YYREEE (reference sequence). The CDR3 reads CASSPSWAGGTDTQYF. Written as DNA, the CDR3 is TGTGCCAGCAGCCCAAGCTGGGCGGGAGGCACAGATACGCAGTATTTT.

This rearrangement joins TRBV5-6 to TRBJ1-5, with D perhaps TRBD1 (6 bases). This CDR3 contains 12 residues. From germline, CDR1 is SGHDT and CDR2 YYEEEE. Trimming removed 7 bases from V and 4 bases from J, with 9 bases in between. CDR3 protein: CASCTGNQPQHF. In nucleotides, the CDR3 is TGTGCCAGCTGTACAGGGAATCAGCCCCAGCATTTT.

The chain has TRBV9 and TRBJ1-4; the D gene is possibly TRBD1 (5 bases). The CDR3 has 14 residues. V lost 5 bases and J 0 bases, leaving 8 bases between the germline ends. Germline CDR1 reads SGDLS; CDR2 reads YYNGEE. The CDR3 is CASSDSSTNEKLFF. The CDR3 DNA follows: TGTGCCAGCAGTGACAGCTCAACTAATGAAAAACTGTTTTTT.

The CDR3 protein is CASSRDRVNTGELFF. The CDR3 DNA follows: TGTGCCAGCAGCCGGGACAGGGTCAACACCGGGGAGCTGTTTTTT. This rearrangement joins TRBV2 to TRBJ2-2; 9 bases line up with TRBD1. The CDR3 has 15 amino acids. In germline, CDR1 is SNHLY, CDR2 FYNNEI. The trim removed 6 bases at V and 2 bases at J, leaving 4 bases unmatched.

This sequence joins TRBV18 and TRBJ2-2; TRBD2 might be the D (5 bases). The CDR3 is 15 residues long. V was clipped by 6 bases and J by 5 bases, with 16 bases between them. The germline V gene has CDR1 KGHSH and CDR2 LQKENI. DNA for the CDR3: TGTGCCAGCTCCCAGGAAAGGACGGGGACCGGGGAGCTGTTTTTT. Translated, it gives CASSQERTGTGELFF.

This chain links TRBV5-1 with TRBJ2-1; a possible D gene is TRBD2 (6 bases). V was pared by 3 bases and J by 1 base, with 20 bases between. The CDR3 runs 18 residues. Germline V gene sequence: CDR1 SGHRS, CDR2 YFSETQ. CDR3 DNA sequence: TGCGCCAGCAGCTCTCCGAAATCTAGCGCGGATTCCTACAATGAGCAGTTCTTC. This encodes CASSSPKSSADSYNEQFF.

The chain employs TRBV15 and TRBJ2-7; perhaps TRBD2 as D (6 bases). V was clipped by 11 bases and J by 7 bases, with 21 bases between them. Germline values: CDR1 LNHNV, CDR2 YYDKDF (reference sequence). The CDR3 has 13 residues. CDR3: CAAAGSSSGEQYF. CDR3 DNA: TGTGCCGCCGCCGGGAGCTCGTCGGGGGAGCAGTACTTC. Full variable domain (remainder filled in from reference TRBV15 and TRBJ2-7): DAMVIQNPRYQVTQFGKPVTLSCSQTLNHNVMYWYQQKSSQAPKLLFHYYDKDFNNEADTPDNFQSRRPNTSFCFLDIRSPGLGDTAMYLCAAAGSSSGEQYFGPGTRLTVT.

V gene TRBV14 combines with J gene TRBJ2-1, with 11 bases aligning to TRBD2. The germline gives CDR1 SGHDN, CDR2 FVKESK. This CDR3 has 16 residues. Unmatched junction bases numbered 9, after V lost 4 bases and J lost 7 bases. Here the CDR3 reads CASSPARLAGSNEQFF. Written as DNA, the CDR3 is TGTGCCAGCAGCCCGGCAAGACTAGCGGGGTCAAATGAGCAGTTCTTC.

The chain recombines TRBV5-5 with TRBJ1-4; D unclear. V was pared by 0 bases and J by 8 bases, with 11 bases between. CDR1 and CDR2 from the germline V gene are SGHKS and YYEKEE (reference sequence). The CDR3 contains 14 residues. The CDR3 here is CASSLDGDSEKLFF. CDR3 bases: TGTGCCAGCAGCTTGGACGGGGATTCGGAAAAACTGTTTTTT.

CDR3 residues: CASTTNAGASGNTIYF. CDR3 bases: TGTGCCAGTACCACAAATGCAGGGGCCTCTGGAAACACCATATATTTT. The chain joins TRBV19 to TRBJ1-3; maybe TRBD1 (6 bases). Looked up from germline, CDR1 is LNHDA and CDR2 is SQIVND (reference sequence). The length of the CDR3 is 16 residues. Deletions cut 7 bases from V and 0 bases from J, with 16 bases between.

This chain uses TRBV3-1 (or the pseudogene TRBV3-2) with TRBJ2-7; a weak D match, TRBD1 (5 bases). Germline V gene sequence: CDR1 LGHDT, CDR2 YNNKEL (reference sequence). Deletions cut 0 bases from V and 9 bases from J, with 9 bases between. CDR3 size: 12 residues. The CDR3 spells CASSQDREVQYF. The CDR3 nucleotides read TGTGCCAGCAGCCAAGACAGGGAAGTGCAGTACTTC.

The V call is TRBV18, the J call TRBJ2-7, with D possibly TRBD2 on 6 matching bases. V dropped 3 bases and J dropped 6 bases, with 18 bases sitting between them. CDR1 KGHSH and CDR2 LQKENI come from the germline V gene. The CDR3 is 15 amino acids. CDR3 sequence: CASSPPGLGAGEQYF. CDR3 coding DNA: TGTGCCAGCTCACCGCCGGGTCTCGGAGCGGGCGAGCAGTACTTC. Together with reference TRBV18 and TRBJ2-7, the CDR3 gives the full variable domain: NAGVMQNPRHLVRRRGQEARLRCSPMKGHSHVYWYRQLPEEGLKFMVYLQKENIIDESGMPKERFSAEFPKEGPSILRIQQVVRGDSAAYFCASSPPGLGAGEQYFGPGTRLTVT.

This clone was found a few times. The gene calls are TRBV7-2 and TRBJ1-2, with a weak D call TRBD1 (5 bases). This CDR3 region has 15 residues. Germline CDR1 SGHTA, CDR2 FQGNSA. With 3 bases removed from V and 8 bases from J, the gap between germline ends came to 19 bases. CDR3 residues: CASSFWGSQYGGYTF. Here the CDR3 DNA reads TGTGCCAGCAGCTTCTGGGGCAGTCAGTATGGCGGCTACACCTTC.

The rearrangement joins TRBV5-1 to TRBJ2-7; TRBD2 aligns across 9 bases. V gave up 2 bases and J gave up 12 bases; unmatched junction bases: 21. From germline, CDR1 is SGHRS and CDR2 YFSETQ. This CDR3 spans 17 amino acids. For the CDR3, the DNA is TGCGCCAGCAGCTTCTCCCCCGCGGGGGGGACCCTCTTCGATGCGTACTTC. Residues: CASSFSPAGGTLFDAYF.

The chain employs TRBV6-4 and TRBJ1-4; 10 bases align to TRBD1. V gave up 6 bases and J gave up 6 bases; unmatched junction bases: 7. CDR1 MRHNA and CDR2 SNTAGT come from the germline V gene. This CDR3 region has 15 residues. CDR3: CASRQTGTGDEKLFF. In nucleotides, the CDR3 is TGTGCCAGCAGGCAAACCGGGACAGGGGATGAAAAACTGTTTTTT.

The CDR3 DNA follows: TGTGCCAGCACTATGAGCACTAGCGGGGGGCATGAGCAGTTCTTC. Amino acids: CASTMSTSGGHEQFF. The chain joins TRBV7-9 to TRBJ2-1, with 12 bases identical to TRBD2. Germline lookup yields CDR1 SEHNR and CDR2 FQNEAQ (reference sequence). V was pared by 7 bases and J by 8 bases, with 9 bases of the junction left unmatched. CDR3 size: 15 residues.

The table lists this clone with a count of one. The CDR3 sequence: CATSDPSWRGSSSYNEQFF. DNA for the CDR3: TGTGCCACCAGTGACCCCTCTTGGCGGGGGTCGAGCTCCTACAATGAGCAGTTCTTC. The chain joins TRBV24-1 to TRBJ2-1; 7 positions match TRBD2. Germline V lookup: CDR1 KGHDR, CDR2 SFDVKD. V dropped 4 bases and J dropped 0; count of bases not matched to a gene: 14. This CDR3 spans 19 amino acids.

The chain is built from TRBV5-8 and TRBJ1-3, with D unclear. Deletions cut 3 bases from V and 1 base from J, with 14 bases between. The CDR3 loop spans 16 amino acids. In germline, CDR1 is SGHTS, CDR2 YDEGEE. This chain's CDR3 is CASSSSVVPSGNTIYF. Here the CDR3 DNA reads TGTGCCAGCAGCTCTTCGGTGGTACCGTCTGGAAACACCATATATTTT.

Turning to this clone: Other DNA variants within this sample encode the same CDR3. The gene calls are TRBV7-6 and TRBJ2-3, with TRBD2 identical over 11 bases. Germline V lookup: CDR1 SGHVS, CDR2 FNYEAQ. J was trimmed by 3 bases and V by 3 bases; bases with no gene match: 2. The CDR3 sequence is 15 residues long. CDR3 nucleotide sequence: TGTGCCAGCAGCTTTAGCGGGGGGGGGACAGATACGCAGTATTTT. Translated, it gives CASSFSGGGTDTQYF.

This rearrangement joins TRBV7-6 to TRBJ1-4; 7 bases align to TRBD1. V trimming: 5 bases; J trimming: 2 bases; junction bases outside the gene matches: 8. The germline CDR1 and CDR2 sequences are SGHVS and FNYEAQ. The CDR3 runs 16 residues. The CDR3 sequence: CASSGGPGQTNEKLFF. DNA of the CDR3: TGTGCCAGCAGCGGCGGCCCGGGACAGACTAATGAAAAACTGTTTTTT.